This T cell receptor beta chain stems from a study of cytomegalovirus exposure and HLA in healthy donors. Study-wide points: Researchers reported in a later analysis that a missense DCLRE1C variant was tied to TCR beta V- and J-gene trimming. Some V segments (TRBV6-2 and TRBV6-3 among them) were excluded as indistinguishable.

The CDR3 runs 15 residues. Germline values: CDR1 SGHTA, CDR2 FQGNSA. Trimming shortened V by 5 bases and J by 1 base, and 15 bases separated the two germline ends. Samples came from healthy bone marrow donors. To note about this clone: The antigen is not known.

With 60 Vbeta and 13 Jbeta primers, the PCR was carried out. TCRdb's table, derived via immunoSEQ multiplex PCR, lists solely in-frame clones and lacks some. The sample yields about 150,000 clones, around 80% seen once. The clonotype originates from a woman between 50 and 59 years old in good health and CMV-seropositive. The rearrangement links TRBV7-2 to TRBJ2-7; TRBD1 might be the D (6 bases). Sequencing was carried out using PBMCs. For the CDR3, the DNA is TGTGCCAGCAGCGACGTGGTAGGACAGTCCTACGAGCAGTACTTC. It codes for CASSDVVGQSYEQYF.